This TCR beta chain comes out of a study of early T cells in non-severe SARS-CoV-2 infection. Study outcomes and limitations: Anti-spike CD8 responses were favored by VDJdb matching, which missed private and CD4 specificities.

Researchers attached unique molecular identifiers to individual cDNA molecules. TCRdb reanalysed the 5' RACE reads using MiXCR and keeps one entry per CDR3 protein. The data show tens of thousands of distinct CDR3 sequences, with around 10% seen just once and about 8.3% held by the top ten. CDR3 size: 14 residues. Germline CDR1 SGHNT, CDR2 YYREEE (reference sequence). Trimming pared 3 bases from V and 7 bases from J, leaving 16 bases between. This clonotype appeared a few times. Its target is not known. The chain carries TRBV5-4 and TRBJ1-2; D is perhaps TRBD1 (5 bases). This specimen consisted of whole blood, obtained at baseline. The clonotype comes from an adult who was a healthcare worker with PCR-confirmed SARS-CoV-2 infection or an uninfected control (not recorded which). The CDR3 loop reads CASSSQGSGFGYTF. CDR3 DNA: TGTGCCAGCAGCTCCCAGGGCTCAGGTTTTGGCTACACCTTC.